These T cell receptor beta chains were read from a single sample in a study of graft-versus-host responses after intestinal transplantation. Their antigen targets remain unknown. Profiling relied on immunoSEQ multiplex PCR, and the TCRdb table lists in-frame clones only, not all of them. The sample includes about 90,000 clones, under 95% of them seen just once. The sequencing used unstimulated CD4+ T cells sorted from spleen or lymph node cells, collected before transplant. All receptors come from a human donor who was the organ donor for an intestinal transplant. The CDR3 runs from the conserved cysteine through the conserved F or W. The D gene is left open where the match is weak. A clone size is listed for some rows: how often the clone was seen (once, few, many), or a class if it is expanded.

CDR3aa,CDR3nt,v_gene,d_gene,abundance,j_gene
CASSEIGTARNQPQHF,TGTGCCAGCAGTGAAATAGGGACAGCCCGCAATCAGCCCCAGCATTTT,TRBV2,TRBD1,NA,TRBJ1-5
CASSILTGFTDTQYF,TGTGCCAGTAGTATCCTTACAGGGTTCACAGATACGCAGTATTTT,TRBV19,NA,NA,TRBJ2-3
CASSTGETQYF,TGTGCCAGCAGCACCGGGGAGACCCAGTACTTC,TRBV5-6,NA,NA,TRBJ2-5
CAHRRGGPKSNQPQHF,TGTGCCCATCGGAGGGGGGGACCAAAAAGCAATCAGCCCCAGCATTTT,TRBV28,NA,once,TRBJ1-5
CASSYSRQHNSPLHF,TGTGCCAGCAGTTACTCGAGACAGCATAATTCACCCCTCCACTTT,TRBV6-5,NA,NA,TRBJ1-6
CASDGLAGYNEQFF,TGTGCCAGCGACGGACTAGCGGGGTACAATGAGCAGTTCTTC,TRBV11-2,TRBD2,NA,TRBJ2-1
CASSWQLAGGRYEQYF,TGTGCCAGCAGTTGGCAACTAGCGGGAGGTCGCTACGAGCAGTACTTC,TRBV11-2,TRBD2,NA,TRBJ2-7
CASRSSGRGADEQYF,TGTGCCAGCAGATCTAGCGGGAGGGGAGCCGACGAGCAGTACTTC,TRBV27,TRBD2,NA,TRBJ2-7
CASDNGQEAFF,TGTGCCAGCGACAATGGACAGGAAGCTTTCTTT,TRBV6-5,NA,NA,TRBJ1-1
CASSPRLTGEFSYNEQFF,TGTGCCAGCAGCCCTCGTTTGACAGGAGAATTCTCCTACAATGAGCAGTTCTTC,TRBV11-2,NA,few,TRBJ2-1
CARGSHMNTEAFF,TGTGCTAGAGGTTCGCACATGAACACTGAAGCTTTCTTT,TRBV2,NA,NA,TRBJ1-1
CASTNPGAGANVLTF,TGCGCCAGCACGAACCCAGGGGCCGGGGCCAACGTCCTGACTTTC,TRBV5-1,NA,NA,TRBJ2-6
CASSVRTDKIWLYTF,TGCGCCAGCAGCGTACGGACAGATAAGATATGGCTATACACCTTC,TRBV4-1,NA,NA,TRBJ1-2
CASTANRQGNNQPQHF,TGTGCCAGCACCGCAAACCGACAGGGCAACAATCAGCCCCAGCATTTT,TRBV6-6,TRBD1,NA,TRBJ1-5
CAISEGLEGRSVGAFF,TGTGCCATCAGTGAAGGGTTGGAGGGGCGGTCGGTCGGAGCTTTCTTT,TRBV10-3,NA,NA,TRBJ1-1
CASRRTGVNTEAFF,TGCGCCAGCAGACGGACAGGGGTCAACACTGAAGCTTTCTTT,TRBV5-1,TRBD1,NA,TRBJ1-1
CASSPPSPYREKLFF,TGTGCCAGCAGCCCCCCGTCCCCATACAGGGAAAAACTGTTTTTT,TRBV7-9,NA,NA,TRBJ1-4
CASSLVPITGELFF,TGTGCCAGCAGCTTAGTTCCTATCACCGGGGAGCTGTTTTTT,TRBV7-2,NA,NA,TRBJ2-2
CASRPYSYTEAFF,TGTGCCAGCAGACCCTACAGTTACACTGAAGCTTTCTTT,TRBV2,NA,NA,TRBJ1-1
CARSFWGGYSPLHF,TGTGCCAGAAGCTTTTGGGGCGGCTATTCACCCCTCCACTTT,TRBV5-3,NA,NA,TRBJ1-6
CASSLAPPGTGPYEQYF,TGTGCCAGCAGCTTAGCTCCCCCCGGGACAGGTCCCTACGAGCAGTACTTC,TRBV11-2,TRBD1,once,TRBJ2-7
CASSPSLAGDPYEQYF,TGCGCCAGCAGCCCTTCACTAGCGGGGGACCCCTACGAGCAGTACTTC,TRBV5-1,TRBD2,NA,TRBJ2-7
CASRLQGARDEQYF,TGTGCCAGCAGACTACAGGGGGCGCGGGACGAGCAGTACTTC,TRBV27,TRBD1,NA,TRBJ2-7
CASSPGTPSGTQYF,TGTGCCAGCAGCCCAGGGACTCCCTCAGGGACCCAGTACTTC,TRBV7-3,NA,NA,TRBJ2-5
CASSHRDDQPQHF,TGTGCCAGCAGTCACAGGGACGATCAGCCCCAGCATTTT,TRBV6-6,NA,few,TRBJ1-5
CASTKTSGAYNEQFF,TGCGCCAGCACCAAGACTAGCGGGGCCTACAATGAGCAGTTCTTC,TRBV5-1,TRBD2,NA,TRBJ2-1
CASIGDRRTTYGYTF,TGCGCCAGCATTGGGGACAGGCGTACTACCTATGGCTACACCTTC,TRBV10-2,TRBD1,NA,TRBJ1-2
CASSFLRRRQETQYF,TGTGCCAGCAGCTTTCTGCGCCGCCGGCAAGAGACCCAGTACTTC,TRBV5-6,NA,NA,TRBJ2-5
CASSPYSTGKYEKLFF,TGTGCCAGCAGTCCGTACTCTACGGGGAAATATGAAAAACTGTTTTTT,TRBV27,NA,NA,TRBJ1-4
CASSKDRDEAFF,TGTGCCAGCAGCAAAGACAGGGACGAAGCTTTCTTT,TRBV21-1,NA,once,TRBJ1-1
CASSLGQHEQYF,TGCGCCAGCAGCCTGGGACAGCACGAGCAGTACTTC,TRBV5-1,TRBD1,NA,TRBJ2-7
CAMRGSPYEQYF,TGTGCAATGCGGGGGTCCCCCTACGAGCAGTACTTC,TRBV19,TRBD2,NA,TRBJ2-7
CASWTASYGYTF,TGCGCCAGCTGGACAGCCTCATATGGCTACACCTTC,TRBV10-1,NA,NA,TRBJ1-2
CASRSDRAVRTEAFF,TGTGCCAGCAGGTCAGACAGGGCGGTTAGGACTGAAGCTTTCTTT,TRBV2,TRBD1,NA,TRBJ1-1
CASSVTGGPYSNQPQHF,TGTGCCAGCAGTGTAACAGGGGGGCCATATAGCAATCAGCCCCAGCATTTT,TRBV6-1,TRBD1,NA,TRBJ1-5
CASAPEALNTEAFF,TGTGCCAGCGCCCCCGAGGCCCTGAACACTGAAGCTTTCTTT,TRBV6-4,NA,once,TRBJ1-1
CAISSSGETQYF,TGTGCCATCAGCTCGTCCGGGGAGACCCAGTACTTC,TRBV10-3,NA,NA,TRBJ2-5
CASSRGQGKGETQYF,TGTGCCAGCAGCCGGGGACAGGGCAAAGGGGAGACCCAGTACTTC,TRBV7-3,TRBD1,NA,TRBJ2-5
CASRPTGLGTEAFF,TGTGCCAGCAGACCGACAGGGCTCGGCACTGAAGCTTTCTTT,TRBV28,TRBD1,NA,TRBJ1-1
CATSRRRTGRDIGSNQPQHF,TGTGCCACCAGCAGACGAAGGACAGGGAGGGATATAGGGAGCAATCAGCCCCAGCATTTT,TRBV15,TRBD1,NA,TRBJ1-5
CASSIYLAEENNEQFF,TGTGCCAGTAGTATATATCTAGCGGAAGAGAACAATGAGCAGTTCTTC,TRBV19,TRBD2,NA,TRBJ2-1
CASSGEPNEKLFF,TGCGCCAGTTCTGGGGAGCCTAATGAAAAACTGTTTTTT,TRBV5-1,NA,NA,TRBJ1-4
CASRRGTEQYF,TGTGCCAGCAGAAGGGGAACCGAGCAGTACTTC,TRBV2,NA,few,TRBJ2-7